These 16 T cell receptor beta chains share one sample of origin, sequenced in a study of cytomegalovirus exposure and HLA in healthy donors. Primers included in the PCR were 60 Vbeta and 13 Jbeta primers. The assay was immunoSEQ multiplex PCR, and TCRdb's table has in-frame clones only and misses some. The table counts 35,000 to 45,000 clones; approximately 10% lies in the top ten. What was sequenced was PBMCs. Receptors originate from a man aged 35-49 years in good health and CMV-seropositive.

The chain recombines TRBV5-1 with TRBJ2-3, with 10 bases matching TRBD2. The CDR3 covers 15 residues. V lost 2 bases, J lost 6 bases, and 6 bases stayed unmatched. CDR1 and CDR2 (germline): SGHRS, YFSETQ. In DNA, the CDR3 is TGCGCCAGCAGCTTTTCTAGCGGGAGTAAGGATACGCAGTATTTT. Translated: CASSFSSGSKDTQYF.

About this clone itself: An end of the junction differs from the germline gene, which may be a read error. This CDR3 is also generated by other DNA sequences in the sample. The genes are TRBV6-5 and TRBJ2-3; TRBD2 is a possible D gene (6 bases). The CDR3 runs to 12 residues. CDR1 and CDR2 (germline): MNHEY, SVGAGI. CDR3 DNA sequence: TGTGCCAGCAGGGGGACTTCAGATACGCAGTACTTT. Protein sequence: CASRGTSDTQYF.

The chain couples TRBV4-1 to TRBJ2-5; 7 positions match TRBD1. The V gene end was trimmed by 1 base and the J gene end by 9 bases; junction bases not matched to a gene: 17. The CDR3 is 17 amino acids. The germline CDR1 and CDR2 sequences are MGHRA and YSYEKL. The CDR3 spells CASSQAGVHLAQGAQYF. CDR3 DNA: TGCGCCAGCAGCCAAGCAGGGGTCCACTTGGCCCAGGGGGCCCAGTACTTC.

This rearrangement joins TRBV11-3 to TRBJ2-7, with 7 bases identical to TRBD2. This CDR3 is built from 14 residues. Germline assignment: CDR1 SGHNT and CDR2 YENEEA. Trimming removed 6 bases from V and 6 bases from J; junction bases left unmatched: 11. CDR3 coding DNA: TGTGCCAGCAGACTTGACCCCATAGCGGGCGAGCAGTACTTC. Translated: CASRLDPIAGEQYF. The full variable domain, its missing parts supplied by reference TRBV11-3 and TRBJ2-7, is EAGVVQSPRYKIIEKKQPVAFWCNPISGHNTLYWYLQNLGQGPELLIRYENEEAVDDSQLPKDRFSAERLKGVDSTLKIQPAELGDSAVYLCASRLDPIAGEQYFGPGTRLTVT.

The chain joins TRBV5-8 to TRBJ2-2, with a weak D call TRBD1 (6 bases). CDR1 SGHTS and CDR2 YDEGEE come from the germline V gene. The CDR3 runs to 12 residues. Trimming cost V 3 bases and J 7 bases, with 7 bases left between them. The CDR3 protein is CASSWGHGELFF. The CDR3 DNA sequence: TGTGCCAGCAGCTGGGGGCACGGGGAGCTGTTTTTT.

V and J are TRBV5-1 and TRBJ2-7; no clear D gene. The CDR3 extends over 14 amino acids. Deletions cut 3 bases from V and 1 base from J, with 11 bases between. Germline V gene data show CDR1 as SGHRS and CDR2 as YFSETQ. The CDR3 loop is CASSSRLESYEQYF. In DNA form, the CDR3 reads TGCGCCAGCAGCTCCCGACTGGAATCCTACGAGCAGTACTTC.

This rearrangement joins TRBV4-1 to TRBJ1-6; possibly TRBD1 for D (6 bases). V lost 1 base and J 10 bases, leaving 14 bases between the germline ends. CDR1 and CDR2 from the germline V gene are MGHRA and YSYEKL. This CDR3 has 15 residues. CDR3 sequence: CASSQADRISSPLHF. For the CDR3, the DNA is TGCGCCAGCAGCCAAGCTGACAGGATATCCTCACCCCTCCACTTT.

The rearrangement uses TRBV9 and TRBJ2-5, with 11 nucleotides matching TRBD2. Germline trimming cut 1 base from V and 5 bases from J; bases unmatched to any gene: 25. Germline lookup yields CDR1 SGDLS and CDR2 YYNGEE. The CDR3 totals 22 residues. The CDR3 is CASSVSGGATSGVPRLRETQYF. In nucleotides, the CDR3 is TGTGCCAGCAGCGTATCAGGGGGCGCGACTAGCGGGGTCCCCCGGCTCAGGGAGACCCAGTACTTC. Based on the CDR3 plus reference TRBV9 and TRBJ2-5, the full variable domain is DSGVTQTPKHLITATGQRVTLRCSPRSGDLSVYWYQQSLDQGLQFLIQYYNGEERAKGNILERFSAQQFPDLHSELNLSSLELGDSALYFCASSVSGGATSGVPRLRETQYFGPGTRLLVL.

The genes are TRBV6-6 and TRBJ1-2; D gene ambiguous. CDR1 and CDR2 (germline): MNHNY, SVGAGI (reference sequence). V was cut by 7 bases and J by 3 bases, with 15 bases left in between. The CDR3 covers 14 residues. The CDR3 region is CASTPPERYYGYTF. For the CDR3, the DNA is TGTGCCAGCACCCCCCCGGAGCGGTACTATGGCTACACCTTC.

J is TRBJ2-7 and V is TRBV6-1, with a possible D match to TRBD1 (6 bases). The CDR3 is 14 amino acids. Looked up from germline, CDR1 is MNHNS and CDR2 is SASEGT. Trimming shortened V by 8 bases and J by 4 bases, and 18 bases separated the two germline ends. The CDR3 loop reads CASSTQGKGYEQYF. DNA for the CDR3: TGTGCCAGCTCTACGCAGGGGAAAGGGTACGAGCAGTACTTC.

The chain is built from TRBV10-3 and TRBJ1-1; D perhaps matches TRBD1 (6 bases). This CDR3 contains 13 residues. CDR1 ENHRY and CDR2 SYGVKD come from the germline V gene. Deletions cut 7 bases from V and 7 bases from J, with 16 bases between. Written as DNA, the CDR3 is TGTGCCATCAAAATCGGACAGATGGATGAAGCTTTCTTT. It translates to CAIKIGQMDEAFF.

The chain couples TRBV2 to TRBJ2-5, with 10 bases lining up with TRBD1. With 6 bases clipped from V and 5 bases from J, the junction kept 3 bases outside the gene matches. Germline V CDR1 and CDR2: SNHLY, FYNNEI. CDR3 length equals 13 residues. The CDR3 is CASRVDRGETQYF. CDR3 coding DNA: TGTGCCAGCAGGGTGGACAGGGGGGAGACCCAGTACTTC.

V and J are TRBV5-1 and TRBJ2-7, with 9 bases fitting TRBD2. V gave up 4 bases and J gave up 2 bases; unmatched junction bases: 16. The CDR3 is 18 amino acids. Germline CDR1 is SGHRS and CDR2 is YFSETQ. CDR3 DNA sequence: TGCGCCAGCAGCCGGTTAAGTAAAGCGGGAGGACCCCCCTACGAGCAGTACTTC. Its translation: CASSRLSKAGGPPYEQYF.

The CDR3 region is CASSPVLSTGELFF. The CDR3 nucleotides read TGTGCCAGCAGTCCCGTTCTTTCCACCGGGGAGCTGTTTTTT. This chain connects TRBV9 to TRBJ2-2; D uncertain. This CDR3 contains 14 residues. CDR1 SGDLS and CDR2 YYNGEE come from the germline V gene. V was trimmed by 5 bases and J by 4 bases, leaving 12 bases between them.

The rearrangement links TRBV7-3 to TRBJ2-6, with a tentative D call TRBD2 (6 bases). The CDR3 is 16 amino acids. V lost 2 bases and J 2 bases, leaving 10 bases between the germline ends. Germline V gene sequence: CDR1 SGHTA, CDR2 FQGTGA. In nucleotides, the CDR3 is TGTGCCAGCAGCTTACGTGCGGGAACTGGGGCCAACGTCCTGACTTTC. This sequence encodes CASSLRAGTGANVLTF.

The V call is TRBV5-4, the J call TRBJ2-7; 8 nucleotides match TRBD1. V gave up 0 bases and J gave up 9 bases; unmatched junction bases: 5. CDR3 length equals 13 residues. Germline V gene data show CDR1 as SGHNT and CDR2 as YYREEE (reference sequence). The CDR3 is CASSLDSGTGQYF. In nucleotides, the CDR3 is TGTGCCAGCAGCTTGGATTCCGGGACAGGGCAGTACTTC.